This TCR beta chain derives from a study of blood T cell repertoires in COVID-19. Study as a whole: T cells, B-cell-depleted T cells, or PBMCs supplied cDNA or gDNA.

Source study methods: Reference gene primers were amplified, and this amplification served to estimate nucleated cell counts. The table came from immunoSEQ multiplex PCR; TCRdb's copy has only in-frame clones and leaves some out. Clone size and the V and J calls come from that table; the DNA yielded D and trimming. The top ten clones hold less than 2% of a sample with a few hundred thousand clones, about 87% of them seen once. The germline V gene has CDR1 GTSNPN and CDR2 SVGIG (reference sequence). This CDR3 comprises 14 residues. J lost 7 bases, V lost 1 base, and 6 bases had no gene match. The V gene is TRBV30, the J gene TRBJ1-5, with 8 nucleotides matching TRBD1. Material: peripheral blood. The clonotype was recovered from a man in his 70s with acute or convalescent COVID-19. CDR3 sequence (DNA): TGTGCCTGGAGTGCAGGACAGGGTAACCAGCCCCAGCATTTT. This gives the protein CAWSAGQGNQPQHF. The full variable domain, completed using reference TRBV30 and TRBJ1-5, is SQTIHQWPATLVQPVGSPLSLECTVEGTSNPNLYWYRQAAGRGLQLLFYSVGIGQISSEVPQNLSASRPQDRQFILSSKKLLLSDSGFYLCAWSAGQGNQPQHFGDGTRLSIL.